This entry lists 16 T cell receptor beta chains sequenced from one sample in a study of T cell responses to AZD1222 COVID-19 vaccine (dated by TCRdb to about 2021). In light of the paper, this sample's time point label describes: baseline before first vaccination. Receptors were amplified or captured by the immunoSEQ multiplex PCR assay. Not all clones reach the TCRdb copy of this immuneACCESS table, which keeps in-frame sequences only. Checked studies attribute under half of the gap to unresolved V genes and leave the rest unexplained. This sample comprises more than 75,000 clones, approximately 90% of them detected only once. The ten largest clones capture roughly 1.7% of the sample. The source was peripheral blood, collected on day 0 of AZD1222 vaccination. The receptors derive from an adult in good health.

V usage is TRBV4-2 and J usage is TRBJ1-1; 9 bases are a match to TRBD1. The CDR3 loop spans 15 amino acids. From germline, CDR1 is LGHNA and CDR2 YNFKEQ. The trim removed 2 bases at V and 7 bases at J, leaving 8 bases unmatched. The CDR3 here is CASSQLQGAGVEAFF. CDR3 nucleotides: TGTGCCAGCAGCCAACTACAGGGGGCGGGGGTTGAAGCTTTCTTT.

This chain uses TRBV5-4 with TRBJ1-2; possible D gene TRBD1, 6 bases. The germline gives CDR1 SGHNT, CDR2 YYREEE (reference sequence). Trimming left V 2 bases short and J 6 bases short, with 14 bases between. The CDR3 covers 14 residues. The CDR3 bases are TGTGCCAGCAGCTTTCCCCCGGGGGCGGATGGCTACACCTTC. This sequence encodes CASSFPPGADGYTF. Full variable domain (remainder filled in from reference TRBV5-4 and TRBJ1-2): ETGVTQSPTHLIKTRGQQVTLRCSSQSGHNTVSWYQQALGQGPQFIFQYYREEENGRGNFPPRFSGLQFPNYSSELNVNALELDDSALYLCASSFPPGADGYTFGSGTRLTVV.

The chain carries TRBV9 and TRBJ1-3; D not resolved. The CDR3 is 13 residues long. Germline lookup yields CDR1 SGDLS and CDR2 YYNGEE. V lost 0 bases to trimming and J lost 10 bases, with 11 bases between them. The CDR3 DNA is TGTGCCAGCAGCGTAGGGCAGGTTGGGACCATATATTTT. Its protein product is CASSVGQVGTIYF.

This rearrangement joins TRBV9 to TRBJ1-1, with D possibly matching TRBD1 (6 bases). Trimming stripped 4 bases from V and 4 bases from J, with 17 bases between. Germline lookup yields CDR1 SGDLS and CDR2 YYNGEE. The length of the CDR3 is 15 residues. CDR3 sequence (DNA): TGTGCCAGCAGCCCCTCGGGGGGCTTTAGCACTGAAGCTTTCTTT. This sequence encodes CASSPSGGFSTEAFF.

This chain links TRBV19 with TRBJ2-1; D is uncertain. Germline CDR1 is LNHDA and CDR2 is SQIVND (reference sequence). The germline V and J ends were trimmed by 5 bases and 3 bases, with 14 bases remaining between them. This CDR3 is built from 15 residues. The CDR3 reads CASSLSGRGYNEQFF. The DNA of the CDR3 is TGTGCCAGTAGTCTCTCAGGCCGAGGCTACAATGAGCAGTTCTTC. The variable domain in full, completed from reference TRBV19 and TRBJ2-1, reads DGGITQSPKYLFRKEGQNVTLSCEQNLNHDAMYWYRQDPGQGLRLIYYSQIVNDFQKGDIAEGYSVSREKKESFPLTVTSAQKNPTAFYLCASSLSGRGYNEQFFGPGTRLTVL.

This clone has a handful of counts. The J gene is TRBJ1-2, the V gene TRBV10-3; D is ambiguous. The V gene lost 0 bases and the J gene lost 8 bases, with 13 bases spanning the gap. CDR3 length: 14 residues. The germline CDR1 and CDR2 sequences are ENHRY and SYGVKD. In DNA form, the CDR3 reads TGTGCCATCAGTGAGTCGACTCGGGAGGGAGGCTACACCTTC. Its translation is CAISESTREGGYTF.

The gene calls are TRBV15 and TRBJ2-5; D unclear. The CDR3 totals 16 residues. In germline, CDR1 is LNHNV, CDR2 YYDKDF (reference sequence). V was clipped by 0 bases and J by 5 bases, with 16 bases between them. Here the CDR3 reads CATSRDLGGNGETQYF. The CDR3 DNA follows: TGTGCCACCAGCAGAGATTTGGGCGGAAATGGGGAGACCCAGTACTTC.

The gene calls are TRBV4-3 and TRBJ1-2; the D gene is possibly TRBD1 (5 bases). Looked up from germline, CDR1 is LGHNA and CDR2 is YSLEER. The V and J ends lost 0 bases and 1 base respectively, with 12 bases between them. This CDR3 contains 16 residues. For the CDR3, the DNA is TGCGCCAGCAGCCAAGATGTCAGGGTTTTTAACTATGGCTACACCTTC. It yields the protein CASSQDVRVFNYGYTF.

The chain recombines TRBV5-6 with TRBJ1-1; 9 positions match TRBD1. Germline lookup yields CDR1 SGHDT and CDR2 YYEEEE. V shed 6 bases, J shed 11 bases, and the junction held 14 bases outside the gene matches. CDR3 length: 14 amino acids. DNA for the CDR3: TGTGCCAGCACCTCAACCGGGACAGGGTTGTACGCTTTCTTT. This gives the protein CASTSTGTGLYAFF.

V usage is TRBV5-1 and J usage is TRBJ1-2; D remains ambiguous. V was shortened by 0 bases and J by 2 bases, with 8 bases between the two germline ends. The germline V gene encodes CDR1 SGHRS and CDR2 YFSETQ. The CDR3 sequence is 14 residues long. The CDR3 here is CASSLGGENYGYTF. The CDR3 coding sequence is TGCGCCAGCAGCTTGGGGGGAGAGAACTATGGCTACACCTTC.

The CDR3 sequence: CASSIARPGTGNGYTF. CDR3 sequence (DNA): TGTGCCAGTAGTATAGCTCGGCCTGGGACAGGGAATGGCTACACCTTC. The genes are TRBV19 and TRBJ1-2; 9 bases line up with TRBD1. The V and J ends lost 1 base and 6 bases, in that order; junction bases with no gene match: 9. The CDR3 is made up of 16 amino acids. The V gene's germline CDR1 is LNHDA and CDR2 SQIVND (reference sequence).

This clone was observed once. This chain joins TRBV9 and TRBJ2-7; D is undetermined. Germline-derived CDR1 and CDR2 are SGDLS and YYNGEE. V was trimmed by 0 bases and J by 1 base, leaving 5 bases between them. The CDR3 spans 13 residues. The CDR3 DNA is TGTGCCAGCAGCGTAGACACGTCCTACGAGCAGTACTTC. It codes for CASSVDTSYEQYF.

In this sample, this clone turned up once. V is TRBV6-5 and J is TRBJ1-4; D remains ambiguous. CDR1 and CDR2 from the germline V gene are MNHEY and SVGAGI. Trimming pared 9 bases from V and 0 bases from J, leaving 11 bases between. CDR3 length: 14 amino acids. The CDR3 protein is CASKPIATNEKLFF. In nucleotides, the CDR3 is TGTGCCAGTAAGCCGATTGCAACTAATGAAAAACTGTTTTTT.

V is TRBV4-3 and J is TRBJ2-3; tentatively, D is TRBD1 (5 bases). Germline CDR1 and CDR2: LGHNA and YSLEER. V gave up 3 bases and J gave up 2 bases, with 9 bases separating them. The CDR3 has 14 amino acids. The CDR3 loop reads CASSHRAPTDTQYF. CDR3 in DNA: TGCGCCAGCAGCCACAGGGCCCCCACAGATACGCAGTATTTT.

To note about this clone: Mismatch with germline at one junction end may stem from a read error. CDR3 DNA sequence: TGTGCCTGCAGGGCGGCGGGGGAGCAGTTCTTC. Translated: CACRAAGEQFF. This rearrangement joins TRBV2 to TRBJ2-1, with a tentative D call TRBD2 (6 bases). CDR3 size: 11 residues. CDR1 SNHLY and CDR2 FYNNEI come from the germline V gene.

The chain joins TRBV15 to TRBJ1-3; possibly TRBD1 for D (5 bases). Germline V gene lookup returns CDR1 LNHNV and CDR2 YYDKDF (reference sequence). The CDR3 runs 14 residues. Trimming took off 2 bases at V and 5 bases at J, with 10 bases between the two ends. The CDR3 bases are TGTGCCACCAGCAGAAATCAGGGAAGAAACACCATATATTTT. Amino acids: CATSRNQGRNTIYF.